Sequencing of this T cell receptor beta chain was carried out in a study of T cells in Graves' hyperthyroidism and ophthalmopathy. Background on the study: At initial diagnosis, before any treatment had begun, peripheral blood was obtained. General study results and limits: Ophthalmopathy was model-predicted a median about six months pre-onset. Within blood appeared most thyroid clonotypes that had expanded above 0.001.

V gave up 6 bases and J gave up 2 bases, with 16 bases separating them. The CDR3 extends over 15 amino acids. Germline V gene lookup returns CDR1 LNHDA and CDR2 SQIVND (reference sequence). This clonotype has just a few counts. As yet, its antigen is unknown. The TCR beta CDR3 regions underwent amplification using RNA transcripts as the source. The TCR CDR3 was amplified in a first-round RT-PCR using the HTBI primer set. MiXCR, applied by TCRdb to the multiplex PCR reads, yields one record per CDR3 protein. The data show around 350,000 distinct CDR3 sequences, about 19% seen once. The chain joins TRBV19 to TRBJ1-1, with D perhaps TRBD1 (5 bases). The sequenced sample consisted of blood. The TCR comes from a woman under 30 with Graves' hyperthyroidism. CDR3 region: CASRKASGINTEAFF. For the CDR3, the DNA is TGTGCCAGTAGGAAAGCGTCAGGGATAAACACTGAAGCTTTCTTT.